Below, one TCR beta chain is given with its context. The antigen is undetermined. This entry is derived from a study of cytomegalovirus exposure and HLA in healthy donors. General study findings and limits: Rates of TCR association differed by HLA locus in a later analysis, with DRB1 highest and HLA-C lowest.

The PCR used 60 Vbeta and 13 Jbeta primers. This table comes from immunoSEQ multiplex PCR, and its TCRdb copy is limited to in-frame clones, with some not included. The sample has around 100,000 clones, approximately 76% seen once. The germline V and J ends were trimmed by 4 bases and 3 bases, with 9 bases remaining between them. Germline-derived CDR1 and CDR2 are MGHRA and YSYEKL. The CDR3 has 13 residues. The sample was PBMCs. This receptor was taken from a woman aged 60-75 years in good health and CMV-seropositive. The chain carries TRBV4-1 and TRBJ1-1; the D gene is possibly TRBD1 (5 bases). The CDR3 loop reads CASSPDRYTEAFF. The CDR3 DNA reads as TGCGCCAGCAGCCCCGACAGATACACTGAAGCTTTCTTT.